The source of this T cell receptor (beta chain) is a study of identical twins. A note on this clonotype: Its antigen is currently unknown.

Template switching introduced a universal primer site, and the cDNA bore unique molecular identifiers. TCRdb fed the 5' RACE reads into MiXCR, producing one record per CDR3 protein. This sample has 1.5 million to 2 million distinct CDR3 sequences; around 33% occur once, and the top ten carry approximately 0.25%. Overall study results and limits: Those out-of-frame alpha sequences shared by twins showed an excess of low generation probability.

Unmatched junction bases numbered 14, after V lost 4 bases and J lost 8 bases. The CDR3 spans 16 residues. This clonotype originated in a newborn girl in good health. The V and J genes are TRBV12-3 or TRBV12-4 and TRBJ2-3; 8 positions match TRBD2. Sequencing was carried out using cord blood. The CDR3 region has the DNA TGTGCCAGCAGTTGGGTACCCAGCGGGAGTAGGGTTACGCAGTATTTT. Translation gives CASSWVPSGSRVTQYF.